This T cell receptor beta chain was obtained from a study of T cell repertoires in ileal Crohn's disease. The wider study: About 37% were active smokers at surgery; median disease duration was around 8 years. Every patient was operated on for stricturing (approximately 60%) or penetrating (approximately 40%) complications.

This CDR3 contains 16 residues. V lost 9 bases and J lost 7; bases outside the gene matches: 17. Per germline, CDR1 SGHVS and CDR2 FNYEAQ. Assay: immunoSEQ multiplex PCR; the TCRdb copy retains only in-frame clones and omits some. The sample yields about 5,300 clones, around 80% seen once. Noted time point: inflamed ileum from the surgical specimen. The sample was ileal tissue. V gene TRBV7-6 combines with J gene TRBJ2-1; 8 nucleotides line up with TRBD2. The origin of this receptor is an adult with Crohn's disease. The CDR3 DNA is TGTGCCAGTTCTCTAAGCGCGGGAGGTCTGGGGAATGAGCAGTTCTTC. Protein: CASSLSAGGLGNEQFF.